This TCR beta chain was recovered during a study of siplizumab effects on memory and regulatory T cells (dated by TCRdb to about 2019). In the study overall: The effect of the anti-CD2 antibody siplizumab on alloreactive T-cell subsets was examined in allogeneic mixed lymphocyte reactions constructed from human PBMCs.

From cysteine to phenylalanine, the CDR3 is 17 amino acids long. Just the 51-base CDR3 DNA is kept, in frame starting at base 1. CDR1 and CDR2, looked up from the germline V gene, are SGHVS and FNYEAQ. Relative to germline, V is 1 base shorter and J is 6 bases shorter, with 19 bases between their ends. Receptor libraries were prepared by the immunoSEQ multiplex PCR assay. The deep sequencing platform assayed 90,000 to 100,000 TCR templates per sample. Genomic DNA extracted from sorted T cells was the material used for TCRbeta CDR3 sequencing. The authors processed their data as follows. The R programming language was used for clonal analysis of TCRbeta CDR3 data. Alloreactive CD4+ and CD8+ clones were defined by comparing unstimulated samples with post-reaction CFSE-low samples. By matching sequences to the repertoires of sorted unstimulated Treg and non-Treg cells, each alloreactive CD4+ clone was assigned a regulatory or non-regulatory origin. Sourced from immuneACCESS, this table was stored by TCRdb with only in-frame sequences that have V and J called. A share of the clones is absent; for the studies checked, an unresolved V gene accounts for under half, and the remainder has no known explanation. The V and J calls and clone size come from that table; D and trimming were worked out from the DNA. Counted in this sample were 100,000 or so clones; 85% to 95% of them appeared once. The top ten clonotypes cover about 0.6% of the sample.

The study at large found these results: Of the alloreactive CD4+ clones that could be mapped, the Treg-derived share averaged about 67% with siplizumab compared with 25% to 30% in control reactions. Unstimulated naive T cells appeared more diverse than memory T cells, and naive cells seemed to contribute substantially to the alloresponse. Whether proliferating Tregs from siplizumab cultures actually had suppressive function was not functionally confirmed. For roughly 80-96% of proliferating CD4+ or CD8+ clones, no naive or memory phenotype could be assigned. The cumulative frequency of alloreactive sequences that could be traced back to unstimulated CD4+ memory T cells was significantly reduced by siplizumab. Because sequences below about 10^-5 frequency were poorly captured, only a minor fraction of alloreactive clones could be mapped to unstimulated subsets.

In regard to this clone: Its binding antigen is unknown. No per-base quality is available; no much larger clone lies one base away.

TCRbeta CDR3 sequencing was performed on sorted unstimulated T cells and on proliferating T cells recovered from mixed lymphocyte reactions. Fresh whole blood from 9 to 10 HLA-typed healthy donors served as the source for isolating PBMCs. To map where alloreactive clones came from, CD4+ regulatory T cells in the unstimulated state were FACS-sorted. This clonotype was sampled from a human donor in good health. Sample: Tregs sorted from blood. Recombination linked TRBV7-6 to TRBJ2-1, with a weak D call of TRBD2 (6 bases match). The CDR3 region reads CASSLDPGLGMGNEQFF. Here is the DNA: TGTGCCAGCAGCTTAGACCCGGGACTCGGAATGGGCAATGAGCAGTTCTTC.